This T cell receptor beta chain derives from a study of blood T cell repertoires in COVID-19. Study summary: Sample material is recorded as cDNA or gDNA derived from T cells, B-cell-depleted T cells, or PBMCs.

Authors' processing steps: Scientists estimated how many nucleated cells there were by amplifying reference gene primers. TCRdb's table, derived via immunoSEQ multiplex PCR, lists solely in-frame clones and lacks some. D and trimming come from the DNA, and the V and J calls and clone size come from that table. The table has over 70,000 clones, 70% to 90% seen once. The table lists this clone with a count of one. The CDR3 extends over 14 amino acids. Trimming stripped 1 base from V and 5 bases from J, with 8 bases between. The germline CDR1 and CDR2 sequences are LNHDA and SQIVND (reference sequence). This clonotype originated in a human donor in a cohort sampled during active COVID-19. Sequencing was done on a sample of peripheral blood. The chain recombines TRBV19 with TRBJ2-2; no definite D call. DNA for the CDR3: TGTGCCAGTAGTATAGGACCTAGTACCGGGGAGCTGTTTTTT. It specifies CASSIGPSTGELFF.